This T cell receptor beta chain derives from a study of T cells in Graves' hyperthyroidism and ophthalmopathy. At the level of the study: Peripheral blood collection took place at initial diagnosis, before any treatment.

Amplification of TCR beta CDR3 regions was performed using RNA transcripts as template. With the HTBI primer set, the TCR CDR3 went through a first round of RT-PCR. TCRdb redid the calling of the multiplex PCR reads with MiXCR, one entry per CDR3 protein. The data show 600,000 to 800,000 distinct CDR3 sequences, about 35% seen once. Those with hyperthyroidism were 18 to 65 years old, newly diagnosed, and ill for under 2 months. The PBMCs studied were ones that came from 8 to 10 ml fresh peripheral blood. Study-level findings and limits: Most thyroid-expanded clonotypes above 0.001 were also found in blood.

CDR3 size: 14 residues. Germline V CDR1 and CDR2: MGHDK, SYGVNS. Between the trimmed V and J ends, which lost 1 base and 3 bases, there was a span of 7 bases. There are many counts of this clonotype. The target antigen is unknown. V and J are TRBV25-1 and TRBJ1-5, with D hard to call. Input material: blood. The sequence derives from a middle-aged woman with Graves' hyperthyroidism. DNA for the CDR3: TGTGCCAGCAGTGAATTTGGAGACAATCAGCCCCAGCATTTT. Translating gives CASSEFGDNQPQHF.